Presented here are 29 T cell receptor beta chains from one specimen sequenced in a study of blood T cell repertoires in COVID-19. Produced via immunoSEQ multiplex PCR; TCRdb's table is partial and in-frame only. This table holds hundreds of thousands of clones, 86% found once. Sequencing was done on a sample of PBMCs or T cells enriched from blood (not recorded which). The receptors derive from a woman in her 30s who had been exposed to COVID-19.

This clone appeared a single time. The chain couples TRBV5-1 to TRBJ1-4, with D tentatively TRBD1 (6 bases). Trimming took 0 bases from V and 7 from J, leaving 19 bases between them. The germline gives CDR1 SGHRS, CDR2 YFSETQ. This CDR3 is 17 amino acids long. The CDR3 DNA sequence: TGCGCCAGCAGCTTGGGGGATCCGGGACAAATAGGTGAAAAACTGTTTTTT. Its translation: CASSLGDPGQIGEKLFF. The complete variable domain, with remaining parts taken from reference TRBV5-1 and TRBJ1-4, reads KAGVTQTPRYLIKTRGQQVTLSCSPISGHRSVSWYQQTPGQGLQFLFEYFSETQRNKGNFPGRFSGRQFSNSRSEMNVSTLELGDSALYLCASSLGDPGQIGEKLFFGSGTQLSVL.

The genes are TRBV5-1 and TRBJ2-7, with 7 bases lining up with TRBD1. The CDR3 sequence is 15 residues long. The V gene's germline CDR1 is SGHRS and CDR2 YFSETQ. V lost 1 base to trimming and J lost 2 bases; unmatched junction nucleotides: 6. The CDR3 DNA reads TGCGCCAGCAGCTTGCAGAGGCAGGGGGCCTACGAGCAGTACTTC. It translates to CASSLQRQGAYEQYF.

The rearrangement joins TRBV29-1 to TRBJ1-2; D is unclear. Between the trimmed V and J ends, which lost 4 bases and 1 base, there was a span of 4 bases. CDR1 and CDR2 (germline): SQVTM, ANQGSEA. This CDR3 comprises 11 residues. The CDR3 DNA is TGCAGCGTTGTCATTAACTATGGCTACACCTTC. It specifies CSVVINYGYTF.

This clone has just a few counts. The chain recombines TRBV30 with TRBJ1-2; D remains ambiguous. The CDR3 is made up of 20 amino acids. V lost 2 bases, J lost 8 bases, and 36 bases lay in between. Germline lookup yields CDR1 GTSNPN and CDR2 SVGIG (reference sequence). CDR3 region: CAWSLGLVGKRQALPGGYTF. The CDR3 nucleotides read TGTGCCTGGAGTTTGGGGTTGGTGGGGAAGCGGCAGGCGTTACCTGGGGGCTACACCTTC.

The chain has TRBV30 and TRBJ1-4; D may be TRBD1 (5 bases). The CDR3 is 13 amino acids. The V and J ends lost 6 bases and 8 bases respectively, with 16 bases between them. Germline V CDR1 and CDR2: GTSNPN, SVGIG (reference sequence). CDR3 DNA: TGTGCCTGCATTACTGGGGCAGGGGAAAAACTGTTTTTT. Translating gives CACITGAGEKLFF.

This clone was counted once. The J gene is TRBJ1-5, the V gene TRBV5-1; the D is unclear. Looked up from germline, CDR1 is SGHRS and CDR2 is YFSETQ. Trimming left V 4 bases short and J 0 bases short, with 14 bases between. The CDR3 contains 16 residues. The DNA for the CDR3 is TGCGCCAGCAGCCCGACCGGACGGGATAGCAATCAGCCCCAGCATTTT. Protein: CASSPTGRDSNQPQHF.

The chain's CDR3 is CATSDVTANYGYTF. In DNA, the CDR3 is TGTGCCACCAGTGATGTAACAGCTAACTATGGCTACACCTTC. V gene TRBV24-1 combines with J gene TRBJ1-2; D is uncertain. Germline lookup yields CDR1 KGHDR and CDR2 SFDVKD. The V end was cut by 3 bases, the J end by 0 bases, with 7 bases between. The CDR3 length is 14 residues.

This clone showed up just a few times. V is TRBV29-1 and J is TRBJ1-1; tentative D call: TRBD1 (5 bases). With 7 bases removed from V and 4 bases from J, the gap between germline ends came to 16 bases. The CDR3 covers 13 residues. CDR1 is SQVTM, CDR2 ANQGSEA, per germline. CDR3 nucleotide sequence: TGCAGCGCTACAGGTGGCGGGAGCACTGAAGCTTTCTTT. It specifies CSATGGGSTEAFF.

The chain uses TRBV29-1 and TRBJ1-5, with 12 bases identical to TRBD1. The CDR3 is 16 residues long. CDR1 SQVTM and CDR2 ANQGSEA come from the germline V gene. The ends lost 7 bases at V and 5 bases at J; junction bases unmatched: 12. The CDR3 coding sequence is TGCAGCGCAGGTGGGACAGGGGGCTCAGGTTATCAGCCCCAGCATTTT. This codes for CSAGGTGGSGYQPQHF.

The chain couples TRBV15 to TRBJ2-3; 7 bases match TRBD2. Trimming removed 3 bases from V and 6 bases from J; junction bases left unmatched: 6. The CDR3 loop spans 14 amino acids. The V gene's germline CDR1 is LNHNV and CDR2 YYDKDF (reference sequence). The CDR3 nucleotides read TGTGCCACCAGCAGCCGGGGGGATGGGGATACGCAGTATTTT. It specifies CATSSRGDGDTQYF. Full variable domain (missing parts from reference TRBV15 and TRBJ2-3): DAMVIQNPRYQVTQFGKPVTLSCSQTLNHNVMYWYQQKSSQAPKLLFHYYDKDFNNEADTPDNFQSRRPNTSFCFLDIRSPGLGDTAMYLCATSSRGDGDTQYFGPGTRLTVL.

The chain is built from TRBV6-1 and TRBJ1-2, with 9 bases fitting TRBD1. The length of the CDR3 is 16 residues. Trimming removed 4 bases from V and 6 bases from J; junction bases left unmatched: 12. Germline V gene data show CDR1 as MNHNS and CDR2 as SASEGT. In DNA, the CDR3 is TGTGCCAGCAGTGGAGCCCCGGGACAGGGATCCGATGGCTACACCTTC. This gives the protein CASSGAPGQGSDGYTF.

The chain has TRBV2 and TRBJ2-7; D gene uncertain. This CDR3 spans 16 amino acids. From germline, CDR1 is SNHLY and CDR2 FYNNEI. Deletions cut 1 base from V and 2 bases from J, with 15 bases between. CDR3 in DNA: TGTGCCAGCAGTGAAGAGGCGAGGCAGATCGCCTACGAGCAGTACTTC. Protein sequence: CASSEEARQIAYEQYF. The full variable domain, with the rest looked up from reference TRBV2 and TRBJ2-7, is EPEVTQTPSHQVTQMGQEVILRCVPISNHLYFYWYRQILGQKVEFLVSFYNNEISEKSEIFDDQFSVERPDGSNFTLKIRSTKLEDSAMYFCASSEEARQIAYEQYFGPGTRLTVT.

This chain links TRBV2 with TRBJ1-2, with unresolved D. Trimming stripped 3 bases from V and 2 bases from J, with 13 bases between. The CDR3 runs 15 residues. The V gene's germline CDR1 is SNHLY and CDR2 FYNNEI. The CDR3 region is CASSDYLRPNYGYTF. CDR3 sequence (DNA): TGTGCCAGCAGTGACTACCTCAGGCCAAACTATGGCTACACCTTC.

The genes are TRBV3-1 (or the pseudogene TRBV3-2) and TRBJ2-3; 7 bases match TRBD2. The CDR3 has 18 residues. The junction had 12 bases not matched to a gene; V was cut back by 0 bases and J by 3 bases. CDR1 and CDR2 from the germline V gene are LGHDT and YNNKEL (reference sequence). CDR3 sequence: CASSQEPSSGRRTDTQYF. The CDR3 DNA is TGTGCCAGCAGCCAAGAACCTTCTAGCGGACGGAGGACAGATACGCAGTATTTT.

The CDR3 loop reads CATSVPQRGGAYEQYF. In nucleotides, the CDR3 is TGTGCCACCAGTGTACCCCAGCGGGGGGGGGCCTACGAGCAGTACTTC. The J gene is TRBJ2-7, the V gene TRBV24-1; 10 positions agree with TRBD2. Trimming cost V 5 bases and J 2 bases; bases outside gene matches: 8. The germline V gene has CDR1 KGHDR and CDR2 SFDVKD. CDR3 length: 16 residues.

The V gene is TRBV19, the J gene TRBJ2-2, with a tentative D call TRBD1 (7 bases). Trimming removed 3 bases at V and 0 bases at J, with 11 bases between. The CDR3 runs to 16 residues. The germline V gene encodes CDR1 LNHDA and CDR2 SQIVND (reference sequence). This CDR3 is CASSIGGTANTGELFF. For the CDR3, the DNA is TGTGCCAGTAGTATCGGCGGGACAGCGAACACCGGGGAGCTGTTTTTT.

CDR3 nucleotides: TGTGCCAGCAGTGAAAGGGGTAGCGGGGCGACCTACGAGCAGTACTTC. This translates into CASSERGSGATYEQYF. The chain is built from TRBV2 and TRBJ2-7, with TRBD2 matching 8 bases. Germline CDR1 is SNHLY and CDR2 is FYNNEI. V was pared by 2 bases and J by 2 bases, with 8 bases of the junction left unmatched. This CDR3 region has 16 residues.

V usage is TRBV3-1 (or the pseudogene TRBV3-2) and J usage is TRBJ2-5; 10 positions agree with TRBD2. The CDR3 is 13 residues long. Trimming took 5 bases from V and 9 from J; bases not matched to a gene: 6. From germline, CDR1 is LGHDT and CDR2 YNNKEL (reference sequence). CDR3 in amino acids: CASSSGLAEAQYF. The DNA of the CDR3 is TGTGCCAGCAGCAGCGGACTAGCGGAGGCCCAGTACTTC.

The chain employs TRBV3-1 (or the pseudogene TRBV3-2) and TRBJ2-5; TRBD1 agrees at 10 bases. This CDR3 comprises 16 residues. The V and J ends lost 3 bases and 5 bases, in that order; junction bases with no gene match: 9. Germline V gene data show CDR1 as LGHDT and CDR2 as YNNKEL (reference sequence). The DNA of the CDR3 is TGTGCCAGCAGCCAGGCGACAGGGGGCCGGGGCGAGACCCAGTACTTC. It codes for CASSQATGGRGETQYF.

J is TRBJ1-3 and V is TRBV11-2; D is unclear. Deletions cut 1 base from V and 4 bases from J, with 8 bases between. Germline V gene data show CDR1 as SGHAT and CDR2 as FQNNGV. The length of the CDR3 is 14 residues. The CDR3 here is CASSLGALGNTIYF. The CDR3 coding sequence is TGTGCCAGCAGCTTAGGGGCTTTAGGAAACACCATATATTTT.

The rearrangement links TRBV9 to TRBJ2-2, with 7 bases matching TRBD1. CDR1 is SGDLS, CDR2 YYNGEE, per germline. This CDR3 region has 15 residues. J was trimmed by 6 bases and V by 1 base; bases with no gene match: 6. This CDR3 reads CASSVTGDAPGELFF. Written as DNA, the CDR3 is TGTGCCAGCAGCGTAACAGGGGACGCCCCCGGGGAGCTGTTTTTT.

The gene calls are TRBV4-1 and TRBJ2-6, with D possibly TRBD2 on 7 matching bases. Germline V gene data show CDR1 as MGHRA and CDR2 as YSYEKL. V was cut by 6 bases and J by 0 bases, with 12 bases left in between. CDR3 length equals 16 residues. The CDR3 region is CASSRGEGSGANVLTF. The DNA for the CDR3 is TGCGCCAGCAGTAGGGGGGAGGGCTCTGGGGCCAACGTCCTGACTTTC.

The chain has TRBV11-1 and TRBJ1-1; weak D call: TRBD1 (6 bases). The length of the CDR3 is 16 residues. The V and J ends lost 2 bases and 0 bases respectively, with 13 bases between them. The germline V gene has CDR1 SGHAT and CDR2 FQDESV (reference sequence). The CDR3 sequence: CASSLTRGQLNTEAFF. The CDR3 DNA is TGTGCCAGCAGCTTAACTCGAGGACAGCTGAACACTGAAGCTTTCTTT.

The genes are TRBV2 and TRBJ2-5; TRBD1 agrees at 7 bases. The V gene's germline CDR1 is SNHLY and CDR2 FYNNEI. The CDR3 is made up of 13 amino acids. V gave up 6 bases and J gave up 1 base; unmatched junction bases: 2. The CDR3 DNA sequence: TGTGCCAGCAGGGGGACAGCCCAAGAGACCCAGTACTTC. Residues: CASRGTAQETQYF.

This sequence joins TRBV19 and TRBJ1-1; 7 positions agree with TRBD1. Germline V gives CDR1 LNHDA, CDR2 SQIVND (reference sequence). The junction had 7 bases not matched to a gene; V was cut back by 5 bases and J by 1 base. The CDR3 consists of 15 residues. CDR3 sequence: CASSQHGTENTEAFF. In DNA, the CDR3 is TGTGCCAGTAGTCAGCACGGGACAGAGAACACTGAAGCTTTCTTT. Using reference TRBV19 and TRBJ1-1 for the parts outside the CDR3, the full variable domain is DGGITQSPKYLFRKEGQNVTLSCEQNLNHDAMYWYRQDPGQGLRLIYYSQIVNDFQKGDIAEGYSVSREKKESFPLTVTSAQKNPTAFYLCASSQHGTENTEAFFGQGTRLTVV.

This clone came up once. The chain carries TRBV3-1 (or the pseudogene TRBV3-2) and TRBJ1-2; D is unresolved. Germline V CDR1 and CDR2: LGHDT, YNNKEL (reference sequence). Trimming cost V 0 bases and J 0 bases, with 8 bases left between them. The CDR3 is 15 amino acids. The CDR3 sequence: CASSQDTVSNYGYTF. The CDR3 DNA sequence: TGTGCCAGCAGCCAAGATACAGTTTCTAACTATGGCTACACCTTC.

This chain uses TRBV21-1 with TRBJ1-5; the D call of TRBD1 is as the table states it, not checked on the DNA. TRBV21-1 counts as a pseudogene. This CDR3 spans 14 amino acids. CDR3 residues: CASADRRLSQPQHF. CDR3 coding DNA: TGTGCCAGCGCGGACAGGAGGCTGAGTCAGCCCCAGCATTTT.

This rearrangement joins TRBV2 to TRBJ1-2; 9 bases align to TRBD1. Germline V CDR1 and CDR2: SNHLY, FYNNEI. CDR3 length: 16 residues. V shed 7 bases, J shed 2 bases, and the junction held 11 bases outside the gene matches. CDR3 region: CASTRTGEIWNYGYTF. The CDR3 coding sequence is TGTGCCAGCACGAGGACAGGGGAGATCTGGAACTATGGCTACACCTTC. The whole variable domain, filled in from reference TRBV2 and TRBJ1-2, reads EPEVTQTPSHQVTQMGQEVILRCVPISNHLYFYWYRQILGQKVEFLVSFYNNEISEKSEIFDDQFSVERPDGSNFTLKIRSTKLEDSAMYFCASTRTGEIWNYGYTFGSGTRLTVV.

The chain uses TRBV10-3 and TRBJ1-1; TRBD1 matches at 8 bases. The CDR3 spans 13 residues. Germline CDR1 reads ENHRY; CDR2 reads SYGVKD. Trimming cost V 8 bases and J 1 base; bases outside gene matches: 3. The CDR3 reads CAIGTGQNTEAFF. CDR3 sequence (DNA): TGTGCCATCGGGACAGGACAGAACACTGAAGCTTTCTTT.